This paragraph covers one T cell receptor beta chain sequence. In its sample, this clonotype was seen many times. The antigen it binds to is not known. Per-nucleotide qualities are absent, and no much larger clonotype sits a single base away. The germline ends are 15 bases apart after V is trimmed by 0 bases and J by 1 base. Including the terminal cysteine and phenylalanine, the CDR3 comprises 17 residues. The kept DNA is CDR3 alone, 51 bases in frame from the first base. Based on the germline V gene, the CDR1 and CDR2 sequences are SGHNT and YENEEA. The sample originates from a study of regulatory T cells in long-lasting Graves disease (dated by TCRdb to about 2021). In the study overall: Newly diagnosed Graves' disease patients had taken antithyroid drugs for less than 3 months. This study used TCR sequencing and RNA sequencing of peripheral blood to compare persistent Graves' disease patients against newly diagnosed Graves' disease patients. The study took place in China and was registered as a clinical trial. A total of roughly 35 samples underwent TCR sequencing: about 13 from persistent and about 20 from newly diagnosed Graves' disease patients. Results the study describes overall, beyond this receptor: TRBV28, TRBJ1-2 and TRBJ2-5 were preferentially used in persistent disease, while TRBV20-1 and TRBJ2-1 were favored in newly diagnosed disease. The study examined only peripheral blood because the primary lesion, thyroid tissue, could not be accessed. Sequencing and analysis were restricted to the TCR beta chain. The small sample size was acknowledged by the authors as a limitation that may reduce accuracy. Persistent patients shared more public clonotypes among themselves (around 3,000) than newly diagnosed patients did (roughly 920). Persistent Graves' disease patients showed lower TCR Shannon entropy and fewer highly expanded clones than newly diagnosed patients, suggesting clonal expansion.

The time point label for this specimen denotes: newly diagnosed GD, antithyroid drugs for less than 3 months. For both TCR sequencing and RNA sequencing, RNA was extracted from PBMCs in TRIzol. The diagnosis of Graves' disease was made according to American Thyroid Association guidelines. Patients were recruited from an endocrinology department in Xi'an, China. Each patient gave about 8.1 milliliters of peripheral blood, collected in an EDTA anticoagulant tube. PBMCs were isolated by Ficoll Paque Plus density gradient separation without further T cell sorting. An Agilent 2100 Bioanalyzer and agarose gel were used to assess RNA quality, and a NanoDrop 2000 was used to measure RNA concentration. To prepare the library, multiplex PCR was applied. These reads were obtained on an Illumina HiSeq 4000. iRepertoire HTBI primers and Arm-PCR amplification of CDR3 regions were used to construct TCR beta libraries. Before sequencing, the PCR products went through gel purification. From the authors' description of their analysis: Gene usage analysis of CDR3 amino acid clonotypes used the 60 to 80 TRBV and 14 TRBJ segments found across samples. COPE and FqMerger were used to merge filtered high-quality paired reads into contigs. Contigs were aligned with BLAST to IMGT TRBV, TRBD and TRBJ reference genes, and CDR3 was defined per IMGT. Any clonotype with a frequency above 0.1% was counted as a highly expanded clone. Shannon entropy was used to measure repertoire diversity, and the Gini coefficient was used to measure V-J evenness. A clonotype was considered public if more than one individual shared it. Starting from the raw public reads, TCRdb applied fastp trimming at Q25, assembled clones with MiXCR and retained in-frame beta chains. Each CDR3 protein gets just one entry, which takes the most common genes and DNA from the rows behind it. Here the V and J calls rest on TCRdb's processing, not on the authors' analysis. This sample gives about 320,000 distinct CDR3 sequences in total; under 20% of them show up just once. The top ten clonotypes cover more than 30% of the sample.

The sequencing here drew on peripheral blood mononuclear cells (PBMCs), taken at new diagnosis, from a patient treated with antithyroid drugs. The source is a female donor with Graves disease. Recombination connected TRBV11-3 to TRBJ1-2; possibly the D gene is TRBD1, per 6 matching bases. The DNA sequence is given as TGTGCCAGCAGCTTAGATTTGTCGGGGGGCCTTAACTATGGCTACACCTTC. It translates as CASSLDLSGGLNYGYTF.